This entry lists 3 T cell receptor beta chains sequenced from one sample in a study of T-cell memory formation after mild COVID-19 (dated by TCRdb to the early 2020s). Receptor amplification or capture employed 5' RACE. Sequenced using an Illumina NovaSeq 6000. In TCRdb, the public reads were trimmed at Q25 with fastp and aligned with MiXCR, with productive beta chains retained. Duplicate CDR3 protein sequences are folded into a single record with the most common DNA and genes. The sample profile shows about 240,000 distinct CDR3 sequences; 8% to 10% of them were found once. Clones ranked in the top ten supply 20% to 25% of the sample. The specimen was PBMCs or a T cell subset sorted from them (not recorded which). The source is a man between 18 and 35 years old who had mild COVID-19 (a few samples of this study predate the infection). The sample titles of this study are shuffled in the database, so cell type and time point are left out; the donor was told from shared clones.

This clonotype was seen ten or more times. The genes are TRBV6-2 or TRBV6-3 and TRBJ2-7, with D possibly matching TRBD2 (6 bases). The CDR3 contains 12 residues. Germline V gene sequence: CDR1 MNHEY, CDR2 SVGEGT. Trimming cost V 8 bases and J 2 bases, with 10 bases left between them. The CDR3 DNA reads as TGTGCCAGCGGGGGGACGCCCTACGAGCAGTACTTC. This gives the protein CASGGTPYEQYF.

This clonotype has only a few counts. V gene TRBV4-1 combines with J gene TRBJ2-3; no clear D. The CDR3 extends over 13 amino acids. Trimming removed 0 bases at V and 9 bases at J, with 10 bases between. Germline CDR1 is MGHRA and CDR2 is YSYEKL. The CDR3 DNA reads TGCGCCAGCAGCCAAGATTGGCGGAACACGCAGTATTTT. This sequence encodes CASSQDWRNTQYF.

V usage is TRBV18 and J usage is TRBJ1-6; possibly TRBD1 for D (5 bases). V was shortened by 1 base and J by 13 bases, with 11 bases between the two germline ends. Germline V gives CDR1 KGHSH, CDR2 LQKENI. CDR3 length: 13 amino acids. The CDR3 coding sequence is TGTGCCAGCTCACCACAGGGATCAGGGCCCCTCCACTTT. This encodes CASSPQGSGPLHF.